This T cell receptor (beta chain) was retrieved from a study of graft-versus-host responses after intestinal transplantation. Profiling relied on immunoSEQ multiplex PCR, and the TCRdb table lists in-frame clones only, not all of them. The sample lists 90,000 to 100,000 clones, 91% seen once, with over 0.4% in the top ten. Trimming at V came to 4 bases and at J to 12 bases, leaving 11 bases not matched to a gene. This CDR3 region has 14 residues. Germline CDR1 reads SGHDT; CDR2 reads YYEEEE. A note on this clone: Its antigen is unidentified.

The clonotype comes from a human donor who received an intestinal transplant. The V gene is TRBV5-6, the J gene TRBJ2-1, with 9 bases lining up with TRBD2. The sequenced sample was unstimulated CD8+ T cells sorted from spleen or lymph node cells, obtained before intestinal transplant. CDR3 bases: TGTGCCAGCAGCATCGGGACTAGCAGCTACCGGCAGTTCTTC. Translating gives CASSIGTSSYRQFF.